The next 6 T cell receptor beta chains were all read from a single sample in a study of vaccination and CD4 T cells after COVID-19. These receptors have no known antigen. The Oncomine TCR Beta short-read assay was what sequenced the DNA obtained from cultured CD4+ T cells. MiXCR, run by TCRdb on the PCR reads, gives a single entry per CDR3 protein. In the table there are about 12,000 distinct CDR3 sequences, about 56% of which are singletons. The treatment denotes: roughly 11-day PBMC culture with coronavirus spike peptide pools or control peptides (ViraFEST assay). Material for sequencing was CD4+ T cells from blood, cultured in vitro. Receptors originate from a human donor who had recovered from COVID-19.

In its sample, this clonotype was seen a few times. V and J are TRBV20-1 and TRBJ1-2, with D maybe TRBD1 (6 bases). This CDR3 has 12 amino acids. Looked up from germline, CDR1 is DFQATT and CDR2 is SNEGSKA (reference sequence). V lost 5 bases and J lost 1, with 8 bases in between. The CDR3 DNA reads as TGCAGTGCTGGGGGGCTTAACTATGGCTACACCTTC. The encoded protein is CSAGGLNYGYTF.

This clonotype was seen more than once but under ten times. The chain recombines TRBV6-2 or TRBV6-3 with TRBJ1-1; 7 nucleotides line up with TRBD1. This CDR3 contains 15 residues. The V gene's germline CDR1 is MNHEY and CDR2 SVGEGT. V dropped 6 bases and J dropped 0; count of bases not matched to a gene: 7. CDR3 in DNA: TGTGCCAGCAGCTTACAGGGGACTTTGAACACTGAAGCTTTCTTT. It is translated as CASSLQGTLNTEAFF.

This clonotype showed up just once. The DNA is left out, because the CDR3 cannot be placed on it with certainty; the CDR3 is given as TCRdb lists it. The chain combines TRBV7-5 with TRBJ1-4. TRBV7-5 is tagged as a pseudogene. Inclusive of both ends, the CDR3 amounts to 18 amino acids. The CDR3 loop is CISVPEAGGGWTNEKLFF.

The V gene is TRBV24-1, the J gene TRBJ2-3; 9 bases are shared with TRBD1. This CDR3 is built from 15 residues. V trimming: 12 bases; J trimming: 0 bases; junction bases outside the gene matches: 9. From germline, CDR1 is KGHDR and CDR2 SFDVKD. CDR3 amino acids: CAAGTGRSSTDTQYF. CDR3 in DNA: TGTGCCGCCGGGACAGGGCGTTCTAGCACAGATACGCAGTATTTT.

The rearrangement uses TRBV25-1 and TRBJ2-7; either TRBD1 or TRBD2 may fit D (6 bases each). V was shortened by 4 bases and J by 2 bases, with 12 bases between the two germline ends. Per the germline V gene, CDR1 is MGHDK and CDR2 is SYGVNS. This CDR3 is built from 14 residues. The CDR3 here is CASSVEGGTYEQYF. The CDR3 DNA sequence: TGTGCCAGCAGTGTGGAGGGGGGCACCTACGAGCAGTACTTC.

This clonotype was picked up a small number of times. CDR3 DNA: TGTGCCAGCAGCTTAAGACAGGACTGGGGCTACACCTTC. As protein: CASSLRQDWGYTF. The V call is TRBV7-9, the J call TRBJ1-2; a possible D gene is TRBD1 (6 bases). The CDR3 has 13 residues. Germline CDR1 reads SEHNR; CDR2 reads FQNEAQ (reference sequence). Trimming pared 2 bases from V and 8 bases from J, leaving 12 bases between.